This section outlines one T cell receptor (beta chain) sequence together with its context. The sample is drawn from a study of CD8 T cells in ankylosing spondylitis. MiXCR, run by TCRdb on the 5' RACE reads, gives a single entry per CDR3 protein. The data hold some 150,000 distinct CDR3 sequences, with about an eighth observed a single time. The CDR3 consists of 13 residues. The ends were cut back, 5 bases at V and 2 bases at J, with 9 bases in the middle. Germline loops: CDR1 SGHTA, CDR2 FQGNSA. The J gene is TRBJ1-1, the V gene TRBV7-2; D remains ambiguous. The specimen was blood, either unsorted or a sorted T cell fraction (not recorded which). This receptor was taken from a female donor with ankylosing spondylitis or in good health (not recorded which). CDR3 amino acids: CASSSMRNTEAFF. DNA of the CDR3: TGTGCCAGCAGCAGCATGAGAAACACTGAAGCTTTCTTT.